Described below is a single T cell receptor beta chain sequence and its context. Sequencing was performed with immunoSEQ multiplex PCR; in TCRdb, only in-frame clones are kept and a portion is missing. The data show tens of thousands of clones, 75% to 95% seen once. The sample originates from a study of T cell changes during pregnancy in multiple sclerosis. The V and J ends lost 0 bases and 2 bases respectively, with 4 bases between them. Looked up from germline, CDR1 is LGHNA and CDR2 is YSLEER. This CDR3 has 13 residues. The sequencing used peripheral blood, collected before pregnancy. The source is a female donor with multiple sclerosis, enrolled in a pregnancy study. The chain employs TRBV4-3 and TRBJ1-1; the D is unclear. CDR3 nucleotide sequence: TGCGCCAGCAGCCAAGATATCAACACTGAAGCTTTCTTT. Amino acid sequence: CASSQDINTEAFF.